Listed below are T cell receptor beta chains from one sample, sequenced in a study of preoperative IRX-2 immunotherapy in early breast cancer. TCRdb keeps only in-frame clones here, not all; method: immunoSEQ multiplex PCR. The table has around 28,000 clones, 90% seen once; the top ten hold 8.5% to 10%. The sample was taken from a patient treated with IRX-2 immunotherapy. These receptors were collected from a human donor with breast cancer. CDR3s include the opening cysteine and the closing phenylalanine or tryptophan. Each record gives: J gene, clone size, D gene, V gene, CDR3 protein, CDR3 DNA. The D gene is left open where the match is weak. Clone size is stated in some rows and not others, as once, few, many or a class when expanded.

J: TRBJ2-3
size: -
D: TRBD1
V: TRBV5-1
CDR3: CASSIGTVTDTQYF
DNA: TGCGCCAGCAGCATTGGGACAGTCACAGATACGCAGTATTTT

J: TRBJ2-2
size: -
D: -
V: TRBV2
CDR3: CASSDFGGAGNTGELFF
DNA: TGTGCCAGCAGTGATTTTGGGGGCGCTGGGAACACCGGGGAGCTGTTTTTT

J: TRBJ2-2
size: -
D: -
V: TRBV30
CDR3: CAWSTGNTGELFF
DNA: TGTGCCTGGAGTACAGGGAACACCGGGGAGCTGTTTTTT

J: TRBJ1-6
size: -
D: -
V: TRBV6-5
CDR3: CASSYSTVTSLHF
DNA: TGTGCCAGCAGTTACTCGACAGTAACGTCCCTCCACTTT

J: TRBJ2-7
size: few
D: -
V: TRBV2
CDR3: CASRDLVTGPYEQYF
DNA: TGTGCCAGCAGGGATCTAGTCACGGGGCCCTACGAGCAGTACTTC

J: TRBJ2-2
size: -
D: -
V: TRBV19
CDR3: CASSIVGRVTGELFF
DNA: TGTGCCAGTAGTATAGTGGGCAGGGTCACCGGGGAGCTGTTTTTT

J: TRBJ2-3
size: -
D: -
V: TRBV5-1
CDR3: CASSLARGEGTDTQYF
DNA: TGCGCCAGCAGCTTGGCCAGGGGTGAAGGCACAGATACGCAGTATTTT

J: TRBJ2-7
size: -
D: TRBD1
V: TRBV18
CDR3: CASSGGQGTFYEQYF
DNA: TGTGCCAGCTCAGGGGGACAGGGGACATTCTACGAGCAGTACTTC

J: TRBJ1-5
size: -
D: -
V: TRBV19
CDR3: CASSNFGGMGQPQHF
DNA: TGTGCCAGTAGTAATTTCGGGGGAATGGGTCAGCCCCAGCATTTT

J: TRBJ1-1
size: -
D: TRBD1
V: TRBV14
CDR3: CASSQGQGDTEAFF
DNA: TGTGCCAGCAGCCAGGGACAGGGGGACACTGAAGCTTTCTTT

J: TRBJ1-2
size: -
D: -
V: TRBV28
CDR3: CASSLSQISRVGGYTF
DNA: TGTGCCAGCAGTTTATCACAAATTTCAAGGGTAGGGGGCTACACCTTC

J: TRBJ1-5
size: -
D: -
V: TRBV7-9
CDR3: CASSWLENQPQHF
DNA: TGTGCCAGCAGCTGGCTAGAGAATCAGCCCCAGCATTTT

J: TRBJ2-3
size: -
D: -
V: TRBV4-1
CDR3: CASSQGASLADTQYF
DNA: TGCGCCAGCAGCCAAGGGGCTAGCCTAGCAGATACGCAGTATTTT

J: TRBJ2-7
size: once
D: -
V: TRBV11-2
CDR3: CASSFRTSSSYEQYF
DNA: TGTGCCAGCAGCTTCCGGACTTCCAGCTCCTACGAGCAGTACTTC

J: TRBJ1-1
size: -
D: TRBD1
V: TRBV19
CDR3: CASTVGGQGVIKAFF
DNA: TGTGCCAGTACCGTTGGGGGACAGGGGGTTATCAAAGCTTTCTTT

J: TRBJ2-1
size: -
D: -
V: TRBV5-4
CDR3: CASSPGWGASYNEQFF
DNA: TGTGCCAGCAGCCCGGGCTGGGGTGCGTCCTACAATGAGCAGTTCTTC

J: TRBJ1-1
size: -
D: -
V: TRBV11-2
CDR3: CASSLERRWTEAFF
DNA: TGTGCCAGCAGCCTCGAGCGCCGGTGGACTGAAGCTTTCTTT

J: TRBJ2-3
size: -
D: TRBD1
V: TRBV7-6
CDR3: CASSPGQGSTDTQYF
DNA: TGTGCCAGCAGCCCGGGACAGGGGTCCACAGATACGCAGTATTTT

J: TRBJ2-7
size: -
D: -
V: TRBV19
CDR3: CASSQQGIYEQYF
DNA: TGTGCCAGTAGCCAACAGGGAATCTACGAGCAGTACTTC

J: TRBJ1-3
size: -
D: TRBD1
V: TRBV4-1
CDR3: CASSHLDRGQRNTIYF
DNA: TGCGCCAGCAGCCATCTAGACAGGGGTCAAAGGAACACCATATATTTT

J: TRBJ2-2
size: -
D: TRBD2
V: TRBV10-3
CDR3: CAIIETGLAGEHRGAVF
DNA: TGTGCCATCATTGAGACGGGACTAGCGGGGGAACACCGGGGAGCTGTTTTT

J: TRBJ1-6
size: -
D: TRBD1
V: TRBV6-5
CDR3: CASSYGQGVNSPLHF
DNA: TGTGCCAGCAGTTACGGGCAGGGGGTAAACTCACCCCTCCACTTT